The clone carrying this TCR beta chain was picked up one time. No antigen is known for it. V lost 4 bases and J 5 bases, leaving 12 bases between the germline ends. Germline-derived CDR1 and CDR2 are MDHEN and SYDVKM. The CDR3 sequence is 13 residues long. Confetti depigmentation, marking active vitiligo, was absent in these patients. No vitiligo treatment was given during the prior three months. The data are from a study of resident and recirculating memory T cells in vitiligo. Looking at the study overall: The samples were homogenized without cell sorting before genomic DNA extraction.

Regarding the study as a whole: Different lesions suggested infiltration by different T cell clones.

The repertoire was sequenced with immunoSEQ multiplex PCR; TCRdb's copy has only in-frame clones and lacks some. This repertoire shows fewer than 80,000 clones, approximately 93% found once; its top ten account for over 4%. The chain uses TRBV28 and TRBJ2-7; D is uncertain. The sample taken for sequencing was blood. The TCR was taken from a male donor with vitiligo. The CDR3 here is CASSSPLSHEQYF. The CDR3 DNA sequence: TGTGCCAGCAGTTCCCCGCTAAGCCACGAGCAGTACTTC.